A selection of T cell receptor beta chains follows, all from one sample in a study of cytomegalovirus exposure and HLA in healthy donors. TCRdb's copy holds only in-frame clones and misses some; the assay was immunoSEQ multiplex PCR. The sample has 150,000 to 190,000 clones; roughly 84% are singletons. Sequencing input: PBMCs. Every receptor here comes from a woman younger than 30 in good health and CMV-seronegative. CDR3s include the opening cysteine and the closing phenylalanine or tryptophan. The D gene is left open where the match is weak. A row's size may be missing; if present it is once, few, many or a size class.

clone_size	j_call	cdr3_length	d_call	v_call	cdr3_nt	cdr3_aa
.	TRBJ1-5	14	.	TRBV2	TGTGCCAGCAGTGAACACGTACGGTCCCAGCCCCAGCATTTT	CASSEHVRSQPQHF
.	TRBJ2-7	19	TRBD2	TRBV6-1	TGTGCCAGCAGTGGGTCAGGGACTAGCGGGGGGGTATCTACCTACGAGCAGTACTTC	CASSGSGTSGGVSTYEQYF
medium-sized	TRBJ1-1	14	.	TRBV11-2	TGTGCCAGCAGCTTAGTTGCTGGGCGGGCTGAAGCTTTCTTT	CASSLVAGRAEAFF
.	TRBJ1-2	13	TRBD1	TRBV7-2	TGTGCCAGCAGCCGGGACAGTCTCTATGGCTACACCTTC	CASSRDSLYGYTF
.	TRBJ2-3	11	.	TRBV10-1	TGCGCCAGCAGTGACCTGGATACGCAGTATTTT	CASSDLDTQYF
.	TRBJ2-5	15	.	TRBV18	TGTGCCAGCTCTTGGGTGGATACTGCGGGAGAGACCCAGTACTTC	CASSWVDTAGETQYF
.	TRBJ2-7	15	.	TRBV28	TGTGCCAGCAGCACCACCGGGACTTCCTCCTACGAGCAGTACTTC	CASSTTGTSSYEQYF
.	TRBJ2-2	14	.	TRBV6-4	TGTGCCAGCAGGACGGACCGGGGCACCGGGGAGCTGTTTTTT	CASRTDRGTGELFF
few	TRBJ2-5	14	.	TRBV7-2	TGTGCCAGCAGTTTTAGGGGCCCAGCGGAGACCCAGTACTTC	CASSFRGPAETQYF
.	TRBJ2-3	14	.	TRBV27	TGTGCCAGCAGCCCTAAACTCAACACAGATACGCAGTATTTT	CASSPKLNTDTQYF
few	TRBJ2-7	14	.	TRBV4-3	TGCGCCAGCAGCCAAGTTCCCTACCTGCGCGAGCAGTACTTC	CASSQVPYLREQYF
.	TRBJ2-3	16	TRBD2	TRBV7-2	TGTGCCAGCAGCCGACGGACTAGCGGGGGAGGAGATACGCAGTATTTT	CASSRRTSGGGDTQYF